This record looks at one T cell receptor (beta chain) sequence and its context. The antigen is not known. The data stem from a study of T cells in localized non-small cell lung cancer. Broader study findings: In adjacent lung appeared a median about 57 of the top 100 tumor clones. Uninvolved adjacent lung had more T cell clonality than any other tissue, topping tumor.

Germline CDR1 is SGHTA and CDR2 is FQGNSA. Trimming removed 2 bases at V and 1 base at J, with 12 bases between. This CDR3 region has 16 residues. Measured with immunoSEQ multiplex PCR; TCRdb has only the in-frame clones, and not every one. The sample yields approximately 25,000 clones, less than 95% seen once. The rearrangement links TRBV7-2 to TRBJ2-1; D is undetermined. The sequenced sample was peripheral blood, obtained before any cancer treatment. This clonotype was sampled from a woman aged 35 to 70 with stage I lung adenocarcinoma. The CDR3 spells CASSLMLVGSYNEQFF. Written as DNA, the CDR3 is TGTGCCAGCAGCTTAATGCTAGTTGGGTCCTACAATGAGCAGTTCTTC.